Each of the 16 T cell receptor beta chains below was sequenced from the same sample in a study of T cell changes during pregnancy in multiple sclerosis (dated by TCRdb to the late 2010s). The library came from the immunoSEQ multiplex PCR assay. TCRdb re-hosts the immuneACCESS table, in-frame sequences only. Its copies lack some clones; in the studies checked, an unresolved V gene accounts for under half of them, and the cause for the rest is not known. The sample profile shows approximately 82,000 clones; 85% to 95% of them were found once. About 0.52% of the sample is held by the ten biggest clonotypes. Source: CD4+ T cells from peripheral blood mononuclear cells, taken in the second trimester of pregnancy. All receptors derive from a female donor with multiple sclerosis, enrolled in a pregnancy study.

V gene TRBV4-2 combines with J gene TRBJ1-2; 10 positions match TRBD1. V shed 3 bases and J 3 bases; nucleotides not matched to a gene: 7. Germline V gives CDR1 LGHNA, CDR2 YNFKEQ. CDR3 size: 16 residues. This CDR3 reads CASSQAGQGMDYGYTF. The CDR3, as DNA: TGTGCCAGCAGCCAGGCGGGACAGGGGATGGACTATGGCTACACCTTC.

The rearrangement links TRBV28 to TRBJ2-2; 8 nucleotides line up with TRBD1. Trimming cost V 6 bases and J 5 bases; bases outside gene matches: 11. The CDR3 runs to 16 residues. Germline V lookup: CDR1 MDHEN, CDR2 SYDVKM. The chain's CDR3 is CASSLPSRGLTGELFF. In nucleotides, the CDR3 is TGTGCCAGCAGCCTCCCCTCCAGGGGGCTGACCGGGGAGCTGTTTTTT.

The V and J genes are TRBV7-9 and TRBJ2-1; the match to TRBD2 covers 9 bases. Germline CDR1 SEHNR, CDR2 FQNEAQ (reference sequence). J lost 2 bases, V lost 4 bases, and 6 bases had no gene match. This CDR3 has 16 amino acids. The CDR3 DNA reads as TGTGCCAGCAGCTCCCTAGCGGGGCGCACCTACAATGAGCAGTTCTTC. This translates into CASSSLAGRTYNEQFF.

The CDR3: CATSRDPTGKETQYF. CDR3 in DNA: TGTGCCACCAGCAGAGACCCGACAGGGAAAGAGACCCAGTACTTC. The rearrangement joins TRBV15 to TRBJ2-5; 7 positions match TRBD1. Germline V gene lookup returns CDR1 LNHNV and CDR2 YYDKDF (reference sequence). This CDR3 comprises 15 residues. J gave up 3 bases and V 0 bases, and 4 bases lay outside the gene matches.

The V call is TRBV27, the J call TRBJ2-5, with TRBD2 identical over 10 bases. Germline V gives CDR1 MNHEY, CDR2 SMNVEV (reference sequence). The CDR3 extends over 16 amino acids. V shed 5 bases, J shed 2 bases, and the junction held 8 bases outside the gene matches. The CDR3 is CASSPLGLAAQETQYF. The CDR3 DNA is TGTGCCAGCAGTCCGCTCGGACTAGCGGCTCAAGAGACCCAGTACTTC.

V gene TRBV28 combines with J gene TRBJ1-1; the D gene is possibly TRBD1 (6 bases). Germline assignment: CDR1 MDHEN and CDR2 SYDVKM. The CDR3 runs to 14 residues. V was trimmed by 2 bases and J by 2 bases, leaving 9 bases between them. The CDR3 reads CASSLGTPNTEAFF. CDR3 coding DNA: TGTGCCAGCAGTTTAGGGACACCAAACACTGAAGCTTTCTTT.

The chain uses TRBV5-1 and TRBJ2-1, with D perhaps TRBD1 (6 bases). Per the germline V gene, CDR1 is SGHRS and CDR2 is YFSETQ. Trimming removed 4 bases at V and 7 bases at J, with 12 bases between. This CDR3 is 13 amino acids long. Written as DNA, the CDR3 is TGCGCCAGCAGCCAAGGACAGACTAATGAGCAGTTCTTC. This gives the protein CASSQGQTNEQFF.

The chain has TRBV6-1 and TRBJ2-3; weak D call: TRBD2 (5 bases). This CDR3 is 13 amino acids long. Germline CDR1 is MNHNS and CDR2 is SASEGT. V was trimmed by 2 bases and J by 11 bases, leaving 14 bases between them. The DNA for the CDR3 is TGTGCCAGCAGTGAATCCGGCCGCGGAGGGCAGTATTTT. As protein: CASSESGRGGQYF.

The chain employs TRBV15 and TRBJ2-5, with TRBD1 as a possible D gene (8 bases). The length of the CDR3 is 15 residues. The V end lost 0 bases, the J end lost 5 bases, and 13 bases lay between the germline ends. CDR1 LNHNV and CDR2 YYDKDF come from the germline V gene (reference sequence). The CDR3 loop reads CATSRDLQGGETQYF. The CDR3 DNA reads as TGTGCCACCAGCAGAGATCTACAGGGGGGGGAGACCCAGTACTTC.

The chain has TRBV2 and TRBJ1-4, with TRBD1 identical over 7 bases. The ends lost 11 bases at V and 4 bases at J; junction bases unmatched: 13. The CDR3 is 15 amino acids. Germline V gene lookup returns CDR1 SNHLY and CDR2 FYNNEI. CDR3 in amino acids: CAGTNNRGNNEKLFF. DNA for the CDR3: TGTGCCGGCACCAACAACAGGGGAAATAATGAAAAACTGTTTTTT.

The chain is built from TRBV5-1 and TRBJ2-7; TRBD2 agrees at 7 bases. The CDR3 is made up of 16 amino acids. J lost 2 bases, V lost 4 bases, and 12 bases had no gene match. The germline V gene has CDR1 SGHRS and CDR2 YFSETQ. The CDR3 bases are TGCGCCAGCAGCATTAGGAGCGGGAAAAGCCCCTACGAGCAGTACTTC. Protein: CASSIRSGKSPYEQYF.

V usage is TRBV18 and J usage is TRBJ1-1, with no clear D. Germline V lookup: CDR1 KGHSH, CDR2 LQKENI. The V gene lost 5 bases and the J gene lost 0 bases, with 7 bases spanning the gap. The CDR3 is 13 residues long. This CDR3 is CASSTGLNTEAFF. The DNA for the CDR3 is TGTGCCAGCTCAACGGGATTGAACACTGAAGCTTTCTTT.

The rearrangement uses TRBV19 and TRBJ2-1; D unclear. The CDR3 is 16 amino acids. V was trimmed by 3 bases and J by 6 bases, leaving 18 bases between them. Germline lookup yields CDR1 LNHDA and CDR2 SQIVND (reference sequence). In nucleotides, the CDR3 is TGTGCCAGTAGTATTACGGTATTCGGAGCCCGCAATGAGCAGTTCTTC. Protein: CASSITVFGARNEQFF.

The chain recombines TRBV5-1 with TRBJ2-2; D is perhaps TRBD2 (7 bases). Germline CDR1 and CDR2: SGHRS and YFSETQ. V lost 3 bases to trimming and J lost 0 bases, with 12 bases between them. CDR3 length: 16 amino acids. For the CDR3, the DNA is TGCGCCAGCAGCTACCGCGGGGGCGCGAACACCGGGGAGCTGTTTTTT. Encoded protein: CASSYRGGANTGELFF.

The chain links TRBV18 to TRBJ2-5, with 14 bases fitting TRBD2. In germline, CDR1 is KGHSH, CDR2 LQKENI. V shed 1 base and J 1 base; nucleotides not matched to a gene: 2. The CDR3 is 17 residues long. The CDR3 here is CASSPRGLAGAQETQYF. DNA of the CDR3: TGTGCCAGCTCACCACGGGGACTAGCGGGGGCCCAAGAGACCCAGTACTTC.

This CDR3 is CSARLKETQYF. CDR3 bases: TGCAGTGCTAGGTTAAAAGAGACCCAGTACTTC. The chain couples TRBV20-1 to TRBJ2-5; D is unclear. Trimming shortened V by 3 bases and J by 3 bases, and 5 bases separated the two germline ends. There are 11 residues in the CDR3. In germline, CDR1 is DFQATT, CDR2 SNEGSKA (reference sequence).